Here is one T cell receptor (beta chain) with its context. Antigen unknown. The data originate from a study of response to subunit inactivated influenza vaccine. General study results and limits: Each seasonal influenza vaccination, the authors suggested, recruits few new T cells.

Using its own MiXCR run on the RT-PCR reads, TCRdb lists one record per CDR3 protein. The data show over 750,000 distinct CDR3 sequences, about 20% seen once. The receptor was isolated from a man aged 45-60 years who received an inactivated influenza vaccine. The sequences come from PBMCs from blood, collected more than 4 days after vaccination.

The CDR3 DNA is TGCAGTGCATACGACAGGGGCGCTAGGGAGACCCAGTACTTC. It encodes CSAYDRGARETQYF. This chain joins TRBV20-1 and TRBJ2-5; 8 nucleotides line up with TRBD1. The CDR3 runs to 14 residues. CDR1 is DFQATT and CDR2 is SNEGSKA in the germline V gene (reference sequence). The J segment lost 5 bases and the V segment lost 6 bases, leaving 11 bases of the junction unmatched.